This TCR beta chain emerged from a study of cytomegalovirus exposure and HLA in healthy donors. Study context: Later analysis reported that the approximately 110 validation repertoires shared the platform of the roughly 670 first-cohort repertoires. Study-wide results and caveats: Researchers catalogued under 200 TCR beta chains as cytomegalovirus-associated. CMV antigen specificity was confirmed in vitro for three CMV-associated chains.

The table came from immunoSEQ multiplex PCR; TCRdb's copy has only in-frame clones and leaves some out. Seen here are 300,000 or so clones, 88% observed once, and the top ten hold approximately 0.9%. As concerns this clone: Antigen unknown. Other DNA sequences of this sample code for an identical CDR3.

Sequencing was carried out using PBMCs. The receptor was isolated from a man aged 25-45 years in good health and CMV-seronegative.

The CDR3 is CASSSSTDTQYF. For the CDR3, the DNA is TGCGCCAGCAGCTCGAGCACAGATACGCAGTATTTT. The rearrangement uses TRBV5-1 and TRBJ2-3; the D is unclear. The CDR3 runs 12 residues. V dropped 3 bases and J dropped 0 bases, with 2 bases sitting between them. Per germline, CDR1 SGHRS and CDR2 YFSETQ.